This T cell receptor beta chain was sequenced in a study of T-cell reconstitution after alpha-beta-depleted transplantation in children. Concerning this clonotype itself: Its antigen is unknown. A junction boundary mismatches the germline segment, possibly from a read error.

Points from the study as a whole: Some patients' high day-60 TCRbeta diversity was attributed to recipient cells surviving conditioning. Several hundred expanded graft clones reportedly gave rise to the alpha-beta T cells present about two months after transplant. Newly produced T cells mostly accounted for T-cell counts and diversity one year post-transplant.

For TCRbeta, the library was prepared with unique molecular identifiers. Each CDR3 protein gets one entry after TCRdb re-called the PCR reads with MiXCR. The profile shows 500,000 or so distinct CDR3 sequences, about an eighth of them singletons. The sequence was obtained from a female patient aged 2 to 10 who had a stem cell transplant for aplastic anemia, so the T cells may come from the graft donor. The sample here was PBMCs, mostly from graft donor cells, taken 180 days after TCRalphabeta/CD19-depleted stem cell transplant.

CDR3 sequence: CATSSGTSGSSYNEQFF. CDR3 nucleotide sequence: TGTGCCACCAGCTCGGGGACTAGCGGGAGTAGCTACAATGAGCAGTTCTTC. The chain employs TRBV7-8 and TRBJ2-1; TRBD2 aligns across 14 bases. This CDR3 spans 17 amino acids. Germline CDR1 reads SGHVS; CDR2 reads FQNEAQ.